The text below deals with one T cell receptor beta chain. The data are from a study of blood T cells in healthy people across ages. The second PCR ran about 6 to 11 cycles with a sample-barcoded 5' primer and J-beta primers. Carrying 12 random nucleotides, a template-switch adaptor labeled each individual cDNA molecule. One entry per CDR3 protein, called by TCRdb with MiXCR from the 5' RACE reads. The sample has hundreds of thousands of distinct CDR3 sequences; around 25% are singletons. The junction had 4 bases not matched to a gene; V was cut back by 10 bases and J by 7 bases. The CDR3 has 11 residues. Germline values: CDR1 LNHNV, CDR2 YYDKDF (reference sequence). Total RNA extracted from each sample amounted to at least 5 micrograms. These same data were also listed under a study on T cells of mothers and their children. That report notes: Mothers and children who were related shared slightly more overlap than unrelated pairs, but not significantly more. Across the analysis, no persistent microchimeric T cell clones were detected.

Input material: blood. V usage is TRBV15 and J usage is TRBJ2-1, with 7 bases that match TRBD1. This clonotype was obtained from a boy under 18 in good health. The CDR3 reads CAITTGNEQFF. For the CDR3, the DNA is TGTGCCATCACGACAGGGAATGAGCAGTTCTTC. Variable domain in full (rest from reference TRBV15 and TRBJ2-1): DAMVIQNPRYQVTQFGKPVTLSCSQTLNHNVMYWYQQKSSQAPKLLFHYYDKDFNNEADTPDNFQSRRPNTSFCFLDIRSPGLGDTAMYLCAITTGNEQFFGPGTRLTVL.